The 22 T cell receptor beta chains presented below share a single source sample, sequenced in a study of OX40 agonist ivuxolimab in advanced cancers. This table comes from immunoSEQ multiplex PCR, and its TCRdb copy is limited to in-frame clones, with some not included. Here the sample spans fewer than 85,000 clones, around 80% being singletons. Sample: CD4+ or CD8+ T cells sorted from blood, taken in a trial of the OX40 agonist ivuxolimab. All receptors derive from an adult with an advanced solid tumor such as melanoma, head and neck, liver or kidney cancer.

The rearrangement joins TRBV19 to TRBJ1-5, with 9 bases that match TRBD1. This CDR3 region has 17 residues. CDR1 LNHDA and CDR2 SQIVND come from the germline V gene (reference sequence). CDR3 nucleotides: TGTGCGGTGAGGACAGGGGAAAGGGCTTATAGCAATCAGCCCCAGCATTTT. This gives the protein CAVRTGERAYSNQPQHF.

The chain couples TRBV28 to TRBJ2-5, with a possible D match to TRBD1 (5 bases). Gene TRBJ2-7 matches the end of the DNA better, so the J call may be wrong. Germline V lookup: CDR1 MDHEN, CDR2 SYDVKM. This CDR3 is 16 amino acids long. CDR3 in DNA: TGTGCCAGCAGTTTAAGTGGGGCCGTCCCCTCCTACGAGCAGTACTTC. It is translated as CASSLSGAVPSYEQYF.

The V call is TRBV5-4, the J call TRBJ2-7, with 7 positions matching TRBD2. The V gene's germline CDR1 is SGHNT and CDR2 YYREEE (reference sequence). This CDR3 has 16 residues. J gave up 0 bases and V 4 bases, and 10 bases lay outside the gene matches. The chain's CDR3 is CASSLGGAVGSYEQYF. The CDR3 DNA reads TGTGCCAGCAGCCTGGGAGGGGCGGTCGGCTCCTACGAGCAGTACTTC.

The gene calls are TRBV15 and TRBJ2-3, with D tentatively TRBD1 or TRBD2 (5 bases each). Looked up from germline, CDR1 is LNHNV and CDR2 is YYDKDF (reference sequence). The CDR3 extends over 16 amino acids. V lost 0 bases to trimming and J lost 1 base, with 11 bases between them. The chain's CDR3 is CATSRDRGSGTDTQYF. CDR3 sequence (DNA): TGTGCCACCAGCAGAGATCGGGGCAGTGGCACAGATACGCAGTATTTT.

The chain joins TRBV7-2 to TRBJ1-1; D is unclear. V lost 5 bases, J lost 6 bases, and 16 bases lay in between. The CDR3 contains 14 residues. Germline assignment: CDR1 SGHTA and CDR2 FQGNSA. CDR3 amino acids: CASSPPLQQAEAFF. The CDR3 DNA follows: TGTGCCAGCAGCCCACCTCTACAGCAGGCTGAAGCTTTCTTT.

This chain uses TRBV5-4 with TRBJ1-2; 7 bases map to TRBD1. The CDR3 has 17 amino acids. V lost 0 bases and J lost 9; bases outside the gene matches: 17. The germline V gene encodes CDR1 SGHNT and CDR2 YYREEE (reference sequence). The CDR3 DNA sequence: TGTGCCAGCAGCTTGGGATTGAATGGTTGGCAGGGGGATCGCTACACCTTC. Translation: CASSLGLNGWQGDRYTF.

In this sample, this clone turned up once. The rearrangement links TRBV30 to TRBJ2-1; TRBD1 aligns across 9 bases. Germline loops: CDR1 GTSNPN, CDR2 SVGIG (reference sequence). The ends lost 4 bases at V and 7 bases at J; junction bases unmatched: 8. The CDR3 has 14 residues. CDR3 loop: CAWINRGRGNEQFF. The CDR3 DNA follows: TGTGCCTGGATTAACAGGGGGCGCGGGAATGAGCAGTTCTTC. Based on the CDR3 plus reference TRBV30 and TRBJ2-1, the full variable domain is SQTIHQWPATLVQPVGSPLSLECTVEGTSNPNLYWYRQAAGRGLQLLFYSVGIGQISSEVPQNLSASRPQDRQFILSSKKLLLSDSGFYLCAWINRGRGNEQFFGPGTRLTVL.

The chain uses TRBV10-3 and TRBJ2-7; possibly TRBD1 for D (6 bases). CDR1 and CDR2 from the germline V gene are ENHRY and SYGVKD. The CDR3 is made up of 13 amino acids. The CDR3 spells CAADSGAPYEQYF. CDR3 nucleotide sequence: TGTGCTGCGGACAGCGGAGCCCCTTACGAGCAGTACTTC.

This clone was detected a few times. The chain uses TRBV2 and TRBJ1-6, with D maybe TRBD1 (6 bases). The CDR3 runs 14 residues. Deletions cut 7 bases from V and 8 bases from J, with 15 bases between. Germline V gene lookup returns CDR1 SNHLY and CDR2 FYNNEI. In DNA form, the CDR3 reads TGTGCCAGCAACAGCCGGGGGCTGTATTCACCCCTCCACTTT. This encodes CASNSRGLYSPLHF. The entire variable domain, with the rest obtained from reference TRBV2 and TRBJ1-6, is as follows: EPEVTQTPSHQVTQMGQEVILRCVPISNHLYFYWYRQILGQKVEFLVSFYNNEISEKSEIFDDQFSVERPDGSNFTLKIRSTKLEDSAMYFCASNSRGLYSPLHFGNGTRLTVT.

The V gene is TRBV6-5, the J gene TRBJ1-5; D is unclear. The CDR3 covers 13 residues. V lost 2 bases, J lost 7 bases, and 9 bases lay in between. Germline CDR1 reads MNHEY; CDR2 reads SVGAGI. The CDR3 bases are TGTGCCAGCAGTTACGAGGGAGGACAGCCCCAGCATTTT. Its translation: CASSYEGGQPQHF.

The chain couples TRBV27 to TRBJ1-6; D call uncertain. Germline V gene lookup returns CDR1 MNHEY and CDR2 SMNVEV (reference sequence). Trimming cost V 3 bases and J 14 bases, with 11 bases left between them. This CDR3 spans 12 amino acids. CDR3 nucleotide sequence: TGTGCCAGCAGTTTTATGTCAGGTTCCCTCCACTTT. As protein: CASSFMSGSLHF.

The chain carries TRBV19 and TRBJ1-3; D call uncertain. The CDR3 sequence is 15 residues long. Germline V gene sequence: CDR1 LNHDA, CDR2 SQIVND (reference sequence). With 3 bases removed from V and 0 bases from J, the gap between germline ends came to 9 bases. CDR3 protein: CASSISSSSGNTIYF. CDR3 nucleotide sequence: TGTGCCAGTAGTATCAGCAGCAGCTCTGGAAACACCATATATTTT.

This clone was picked up a small number of times. The chain carries TRBV6-5 and TRBJ1-5; D not resolved. Germline V gives CDR1 MNHEY, CDR2 SVGAGI. The length of the CDR3 is 14 residues. Trimming removed 2 bases from V and 5 bases from J, with 10 bases in between. The CDR3 region has the DNA TGTGCCAGCAGTTACACCGGACGCGATCAGCCCCAGCATTTT. It translates to CASSYTGRDQPQHF.

The genes are TRBV5-1 and TRBJ2-3; 9 nucleotides align to TRBD2. The germline V gene has CDR1 SGHRS and CDR2 YFSETQ. Losses at the gene ends were 0 bases for V and 7 bases for J; bases not matched to a gene: 6. The CDR3 covers 15 residues. As DNA, the CDR3 is TGCGCCAGCAGCTTGGTTAGCGGGAGATGGAATACGCAGTATTTT. It codes for CASSLVSGRWNTQYF. The full variable domain, its missing parts supplied by reference TRBV5-1 and TRBJ2-3, is KAGVTQTPRYLIKTRGQQVTLSCSPISGHRSVSWYQQTPGQGLQFLFEYFSETQRNKGNFPGRFSGRQFSNSRSEMNVSTLELGDSALYLCASSLVSGRWNTQYFGPGTRLTVL.

This clone has only one observation. The CDR3 coding sequence is TGCGCCAGCGGATCGGCCGCGAACACTGAAGCTTTCTTT. It codes for CASGSAANTEAFF. The chain carries TRBV5-1 and TRBJ1-1, with no clear D. V shed 7 bases and J shed 1 base, with 11 bases lying between them. This CDR3 has 13 residues. Germline loops: CDR1 SGHRS, CDR2 YFSETQ.

The chain carries TRBV7-9 and TRBJ1-1; D remains unclear. Trimming took 5 bases from V and 7 from J, leaving 17 bases between them. CDR1 is SEHNR and CDR2 is FQNEAQ in the germline V gene (reference sequence). The CDR3 consists of 14 residues. CDR3 DNA sequence: TGTGCCAGCAGCCACAAAAACGCCGGATATGAAGCTTTCTTT. Amino acid sequence: CASSHKNAGYEAFF. Full variable domain (outside the CDR3, taken from reference TRBV7-9 and TRBJ1-1): DTGVSQNPRHKITKRGQNVTFRCDPISEHNRLYWYRQTLGQGPEFLTYFQNEAQLEKSRLLSDRFSAERPKGSFSTLEIQRTEQGDSAMYLCASSHKNAGYEAFFGQGTRLTVV.

A few counts support this clone. This chain uses TRBV5-4 with TRBJ2-1; D unresolved. The germline gives CDR1 SGHNT, CDR2 YYREEE (reference sequence). CDR3 size: 11 residues. Trimming removed 4 bases at V and 7 bases at J, with 6 bases between. The CDR3 loop is CASSMNNEQFF. The DNA of the CDR3 is TGTGCCAGCAGCATGAATAATGAGCAGTTCTTC.

This rearrangement joins TRBV9 to TRBJ2-3; perhaps TRBD1 as D (5 bases). V lost 1 base to trimming and J lost 1 base, with 19 bases between them. CDR1 and CDR2 (germline): SGDLS, YYNGEE. This CDR3 has 18 residues. CDR3 protein: CASSVRQGLFGGTDTQYF. As DNA, the CDR3 is TGTGCCAGCAGCGTACGTCAGGGTCTTTTTGGGGGCACAGATACGCAGTATTTT.

This chain connects TRBV27 to TRBJ1-1; no reliable D call. The CDR3 has 14 amino acids. V was shortened by 2 bases and J by 1 base, with 8 bases between the two germline ends. From germline, CDR1 is MNHEY and CDR2 SMNVEV (reference sequence). The CDR3 sequence is CASSLRWENTEAFF. DNA for the CDR3: TGTGCCAGCAGTTTACGTTGGGAGAACACTGAAGCTTTCTTT.

The chain uses TRBV7-2 and TRBJ1-1, with TRBD1 as a possible D gene (5 bases). The germline CDR1 and CDR2 sequences are SGHTA and FQGNSA. Trimming removed 5 bases from V and 0 bases from J, with 16 bases in between. The CDR3 totals 16 residues. CDR3 nucleotide sequence: TGTGCCAGCAGCGGCCGGGGGTGGGGCATGAACACTGAAGCTTTCTTT. Its translation: CASSGRGWGMNTEAFF.

The chain couples TRBV19 to TRBJ2-7; 11 nucleotides match TRBD2. V dropped 7 bases and J dropped 1; count of bases not matched to a gene: 9. Germline V lookup: CDR1 LNHDA, CDR2 SQIVND (reference sequence). This CDR3 has 16 amino acids. The DNA of the CDR3 is TGTGCCAGTATGGATAGCGGGGGGGATCCATCCTACGAGCAGTACTTC. It is translated as CASMDSGGDPSYEQYF.

V usage is TRBV9 and J usage is TRBJ1-2; 9 positions agree with TRBD1. This CDR3 has 15 amino acids. Germline V gives CDR1 SGDLS, CDR2 YYNGEE. V gave up 2 bases and J gave up 6 bases; unmatched junction bases: 8. The chain's CDR3 is CASSVGTGPWDGYTF. CDR3 DNA sequence: TGTGCCAGCAGCGTGGGGACAGGGCCTTGGGATGGCTACACCTTC.